The 5 T cell receptor beta chains listed next were all sequenced from one sample in a study of monozygotic twins with inflammatory bowel disease. TCRdb reprocessed the 5' RACE reads and keeps a single row for each CDR3 protein, giving no DNA. This repertoire includes around 99,000 distinct CDR3 sequences. The sample comprised blood. Receptor source: a human donor with ulcerative colitis or Crohn's disease, or a healthy co-twin of an affected twin (not recorded which).

This rearrangement joins TRBV9 to TRBJ2-5; TCRdb names TRBD2, which stays unverified in the absence of DNA. Germline loops: CDR1 SGDLS, CDR2 YYNGEE. The CDR3 spans 18 residues. CDR3 region: CASSTGTSGAPGQETQYF.

This chain joins TRBV28 and TRBJ2-3; TCRdb's assignment of TRBD2 cannot be checked, as there is no DNA. The CDR3 is 16 residues long. Germline values: CDR1 MDHEN, CDR2 SYDVKM. CDR3: CASSFAQAGDTDTQYF.

This clonotype is medium-sized (0.01 to 0.1%) by frequency. V gene TRBV28 combines with J gene TRBJ2-7. The CDR3 loop spans 11 amino acids. The V gene's germline CDR1 is MDHEN and CDR2 SYDVKM. CDR3: CASSLLDEQYF. Filled out from reference TRBV28 and TRBJ2-7, the complete variable domain reads DVKVTQSSRYLVKRTGEKVFLECVQDMDHENMFWYRQDPGLGLRLIYFSYDVKMKEKGDIPEGYSVSREKKERFSLILESASTNQTSMYLCASSLLDEQYFGPGTRLTVT.

The V and J genes are TRBV19 and TRBJ2-3; TCRdb calls TRBD1, which cannot be checked without DNA. CDR3 length equals 18 residues. CDR1 is LNHDA, CDR2 SQIVND, per germline (reference sequence). CDR3 amino acids: CASTDRPLATWGTDTQYF.

This chain uses TRBV6-1 with TRBJ1-1; with no DNA, the TCRdb D assignment of TRBD1 cannot be verified. Per the germline V gene, CDR1 is MNHNS and CDR2 is SASEGT. The CDR3 sequence is 15 residues long. This CDR3 reads CASSRGQGPNTEAFF.